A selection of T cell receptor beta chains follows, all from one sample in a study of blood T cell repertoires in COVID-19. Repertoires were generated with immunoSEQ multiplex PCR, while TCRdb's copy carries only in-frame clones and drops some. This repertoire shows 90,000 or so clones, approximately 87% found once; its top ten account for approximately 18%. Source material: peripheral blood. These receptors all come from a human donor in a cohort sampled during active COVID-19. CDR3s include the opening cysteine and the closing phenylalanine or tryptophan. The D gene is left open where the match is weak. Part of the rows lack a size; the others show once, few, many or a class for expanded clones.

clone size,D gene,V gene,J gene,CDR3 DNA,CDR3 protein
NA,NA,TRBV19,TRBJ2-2,TGTGCCAGTAGTAGCCTAGGCGGGGGCAACACCGGGGAGCTGTTTTTT,CASSSLGGGNTGELFF
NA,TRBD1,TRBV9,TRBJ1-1,TGTGCCAGCAGCCGCCGGGACAGGGAGGACACTGAAGCTTTCTTT,CASSRRDREDTEAFF
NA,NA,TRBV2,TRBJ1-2,TGTGCCAGCACCCCGGACAGTAACTATGGCTACACCTTC,CASTPDSNYGYTF
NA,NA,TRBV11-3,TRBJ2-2,TGTGCCAGCAGCCCGAGCCGACGGGGGTACACCGGGGAGCTGTTTTTT,CASSPSRRGYTGELFF
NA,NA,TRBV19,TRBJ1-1,TGTGCCAGTTTAGACGTAGCAAACACTGAAGCTTTCTTT,CASLDVANTEAFF
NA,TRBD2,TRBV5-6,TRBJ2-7,TGTGCCACCAGACTAGCGGGGGCGGTGGGCTACGAGCAGTACTTC,CATRLAGAVGYEQYF
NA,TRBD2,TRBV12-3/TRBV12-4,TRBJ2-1,TGTGCCAGCAGTATCGGACTAGCGCTAGAGCAGTTCTTC,CASSIGLALEQFF
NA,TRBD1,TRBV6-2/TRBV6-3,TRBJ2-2,TGTGCCAGCAGCACCGCCAGAAGACAGGGAACGAACACCGGGGAGCTGTTTTTT,CASSTARRQGTNTGELFF
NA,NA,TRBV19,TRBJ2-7,TGTGCCAGTAGTATGGGTGGGCTCATGGACGAGCAGTACTTC,CASSMGGLMDEQYF
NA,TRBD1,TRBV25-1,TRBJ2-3,TGTGCCAGCAAGACAGGGAGCTTCACAGATACGCAGTATTTT,CASKTGSFTDTQYF
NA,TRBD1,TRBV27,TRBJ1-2,TGTGCCAGCAGTTACGGGACAGATTATGGCTACACCTTC,CASSYGTDYGYTF
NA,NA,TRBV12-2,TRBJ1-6,TGTGCAAGTCGCTTCGGGGTGCCCCTCCACTTT,CASRFGVPLHF
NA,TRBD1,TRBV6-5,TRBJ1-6,TGTGCCAGCAGTTACTCGACAGGGTCTAATTCACCCCTCCACTTT,CASSYSTGSNSPLHF
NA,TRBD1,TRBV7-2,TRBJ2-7,TGTGCCAGCAGCCCGACAGGGGGTTCCTACGAGCAGTACTTC,CASSPTGGSYEQYF
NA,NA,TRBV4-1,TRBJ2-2,TGCGCCAGCAGCCAAACCTATCAGGGTACGAACACCGGGGAGCTGTTTTTT,CASSQTYQGTNTGELFF
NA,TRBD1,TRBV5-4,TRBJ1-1,TGTGCCAGCAGCTTGGATATTGGGACAGGGCGGAACACTGAAGCTTTCTTT,CASSLDIGTGRNTEAFF
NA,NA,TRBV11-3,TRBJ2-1,TGTGCCAGCAGCTTAGAGGGGGGGGCGAGGAATGAGCAGTTCTTC,CASSLEGGARNEQFF
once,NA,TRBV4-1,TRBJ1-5,TGCGCCAGCAGCCAAGAAAACACAATCAATCAGCCCCAGCATTTT,CASSQENTINQPQHF
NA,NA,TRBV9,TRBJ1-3,TGTGCCAGCAGCGCGTTTGGAAACACCATATATTTT,CASSAFGNTIYF